One T cell receptor (beta chain) is described in this entry. Its antigen remains unidentified. No clone much larger than this one lies a single base away; base qualities are absent. The library was built by means of the immunoSEQ multiplex PCR assay. For the multiplex PCR, a mixture combining 60 forward primers for TCR Vbeta segments and 13 reverse primers for TCR Jbeta segments was used. Amplification of the CDR3 region of rearranged TCR beta genes was performed with a multiplex PCR assay on genomic DNA. On the Illumina HiSeq System, the amplified TCR beta libraries were sequenced as 87-base-pair reads. The authors processed their data as follows. A later analysis tallied 70 million to 100 million unique TCR beta chains across the 666 repertoires, and approximately 12 million of those chains were shared by two or more donors. To remove PCR and sequencing errors, raw reads were error-corrected and collapsed into unique sequences using a nearest-neighbor algorithm that merged closely related sequences. To assign V, D and J gene segments, CDR3 sequences were aligned to IMGT reference sequences. For a sequence to be retained, a match of at least six nucleotides to both a V gene segment and a J gene segment was required. A rearrangement counted as productive if the CDR3 had no stop codons and remained in frame with V and J, and every other rearrangement counted as non-productive. CDR3 was defined according to IMGT convention as the region running from the second conserved V-encoded cysteine to the conserved J-encoded phenylalanine. The earlier analysis of around 640 of the donors excluded sequences that lacked an unambiguous match to a single V gene segment. An earlier analysis of several hundred of the donors classified V segments as functional when productive rearrangements were above 56.7% and as segregating when the standard deviation between donors was above 5%. To diagnose cytomegalovirus status from the catalog of TCR beta chain sequences, a statistical classification framework was built. A later analysis assigned V and J genes by comparing TCR nucleotide sequences with IMGT/GENE-DB human TR gene sequences. A later analysis assigned CDR3 sequences and most-parsimonious VDJ recombination scenarios with the TCRdist pipeline. A later analysis defined each TCR beta chain by its CDR3 amino acid sequence plus V-gene family, and excluded reads lacking a unique V-gene family. As a way to deal with suspected cross-contamination and a sequencing artifact, a later analysis dropped 592 nucleotide sequences that were highly shared and had low generation probability. In a later analysis, a clonal expansion index for each public chain was calculated from normalized within-repertoire ranks of inferred template counts. A later analysis computed generation probabilities with a VDJ recombination model fitted to out-of-frame rearrangements, and checked the results against IGoR. A later analysis scored TCR-TCR, TCR-HLA and TCR-CMV co-occurrence with hypergeometric tests, applying a repertoire-size bias correction to TCR pairs. In a later analysis, false discovery rates were estimated by permuting HLA or CMV assignments 20 times. In a later analysis, co-occurring TCRs were grouped using DBSCAN, and TCRdist sequence similarity was added for clustering within HLA-allele-positive subsets. Repertoires with fewer than 30,000 or more than 120,000 public chains, plus five repertoires with anomalous nucleotide sharing, were excluded from co-occurrence clustering. In its TCRdb copy, this immuneACCESS table keeps in-frame sequences only and misses some clones. Where compared with another copy, unresolved V genes explain less than half of these, and the others have no known cause. The D gene and trimming were derived from the DNA, and the V and J assignments and clone size from that table. The sample has about 64,000 clones on record, roughly 70% of them singletons. Of the sample, roughly 15% is held by the ten largest clones.

The cohort comprised fewer than 750 healthy bone marrow donors. Cohort members were all nominally healthy when sampled, although unrecorded immune exposures were likely present. The donor was CMV seropositive and belonged to the group of some 290 seropositive cohort members. Every donor gave a peripheral blood sample, and the peripheral blood mononuclear cells from that sample were used for TCR beta sequencing. Genomic DNA was extracted from the blood cell samples with the Qiagen DNeasy Blood Extraction Kit. Trimming at the junction amounts to 8 bases on V and 5 bases on J, and the germline ends lie 16 bases apart. The CDR3 has 14 amino acids, counting the end cysteine and phenylalanine. The only DNA kept is the CDR3, 42 bases in frame from the first base. The germline V gene (reference sequence) provides CDR1 MNHNY and CDR2 SVGAGI. This entry belongs to a study of cytomegalovirus exposure and HLA in healthy donors (dated by TCRdb to the late 2010s). For the study in its entirety: An earlier analysis of more than 550 of the donors reported approximately 300 Gb of sequence data and roughly 120 million unique TCR beta sequences obtained from approximately 180 million T cells. An early release that covered fewer than 750 HLA-typed donors contained about 300 gigabases of sequencing data and roughly 84 million unique TCR sequences. Of the approximately 400 genotyped donors, 81% were placed in the genetic ancestry cluster associated with self-reported Caucasian donors. The study aimed to test whether signatures of past pathogen exposure could be identified by cataloging public T cell receptors. The study used immunosequencing to profile the T cell repertoires of 666 subjects and linked those repertoires to cytomegalovirus serostatus. A separate validation cohort of more than 100 different subjects was used in addition to the roughly 620-subject first cohort. The study combined high-throughput TCR immunosequencing, statistical association of individual TCRs with disease status, and machine learning to predict cytomegalovirus infection status. In a later analysis, previously published TCR beta repertoires from some 640 donors were re-analyzed and high-resolution HLA genotyping was added so that TCR occurrence patterns could be studied. Rather than drawing on any new phenotypic data, the later analysis identified candidate immune exposures from TCR beta sequences and the way those sequences occurred across donors. To decide whether each TCR beta V gene segment behaved as functional or pseudogenic, an earlier analysis of 587 of the donors relied on high-throughput TCR beta sequencing. Alongside the repertoire data, information on donor age, sex, ethnicity and CMV serostatus was compiled. In a later genetic analysis, genome-wide SNP genotypes for about 55% of the roughly 700 donors were used, and that subset was treated as a discovery cohort. Every discovery cohort repertoire had been produced on one sequencing platform. Class I and class II HLA loci were covered by the typing at four-digit resolution. The number of donors typed differed by locus, with roughly 629-640 for A, B, C, DRB1 and DQB1, around 500 for DQA1, over 600 for DPA1, and roughly 450 for DPB1. Because of strong linkage in the cohort, roughly five DR-DQ haplotypes were treated as single units for association and clustering. Among around 400 genotyped donors of the cohort, an average of approximately 240,000 unique TCR beta nucleotide sequences were sequenced per donor, 15% to 20% of them non-productive. Here is what the overall study found, with its caveats: According to a later genetic analysis, donors in an Asian-associated ancestry cluster had fewer N-insertions in productive TCRs than the approximately 630-donor mean. The study listed 150 to 200 TCR beta chains as associated with cytomegalovirus. Because the 87-base-pair reads could not distinguish some IMGT-functional V segments, including TRBV6-2 and TRBV6-3, those segments were excluded. In a later analysis, HLA-associated TCR beta chains showed more clonal expansion and lower generation probabilities than non-associated chains that were equally common. This cohort had only TCR beta chains sequenced, and the lack of alpha or paired-chain data limited which features could be detected. Most TCR sequences were observed very rarely across donors, whereas some public TCRs were present in many individuals. Presence/absence analyses assumed roughly uniform sequencing depth across donors, an assumption that may not hold. The authors suggested that the approach could potentially be extended to other disease states and immunological phenotypes. A cluster of highly shared sequence variants was judged likely to be a technical artifact of the sequencing pipeline. An earlier analysis of some 590 of the donors showed that most TCR beta V segments appeared in productive rearrangements either about 87% or about 30% of the time, which broadly matched IMGT annotations. A later analysis found that TCR association rates varied across HLA loci, with DRB1 alleles showing the most associated TCRs and HLA-C alleles the fewest. Because HLA typing was missing for some donors at each locus, association tests included only the typed subset. In vitro tests confirmed that three of the cytomegalovirus-associated TCR beta chains recognize cytomegalovirus antigens. A later analysis associated 16,951 TCR beta sequences with specific HLA alleles at a false discovery rate of 0.05. When HLA alleles, especially DR and DQ, strongly co-occurred, attributing TCR associations to individual alleles was difficult. The only immune exposure information available for the cohort was CMV serostatus. V-gene and J-gene trimming of TCR beta chains was associated with a missense DCLRE1C variant in a later genetic analysis, and the association was replicated in an independent cohort. Linkage disequilibrium might explain the correlated functional status among segregating V segments, but an unknown experimental factor could not be excluded. A later analysis found that most CMV-associated TCR beta chains appeared HLA-restricted, with HLA associations seemingly driven largely by CMV exposure. A further reported finding was that TCR beta sequences accurately predicted the HLA-A and HLA-B alleles for most subjects in the first cohort. In both the original and validation cohorts, the classifier was reported to diagnose cytomegalovirus status with high specificity and sensitivity. In a later analysis, several top co-occurrence clusters were reported to appear linked to parvovirus B19, influenza, CMV and Epstein-Barr virus. Because counts were too low, about 15 rarely observed V segments, including chromosome 9 orphons, were left out of the earlier analysis of several hundred of the donors.

This chain joins TRBV6-6 to TRBJ2-4; a tentative D match to TRBD2 spans 5 bases. Sequencing input: PBMCs. The sequence was collected from a male donor in good health and CMV-seropositive. The CDR3 corresponds to CASRSGWAQNIQYF. The base sequence is TGTGCCAGCCGATCGGGGTGGGCCCAAAACATTCAGTACTTC.